The 28 T cell receptor beta chains below all came from one sample that was sequenced in a study of CD8 T cells in ankylosing spondylitis. Each CDR3 protein gets one entry after TCRdb re-called the 5' RACE reads with MiXCR. This sample carries a few hundred thousand distinct CDR3 sequences, over 15% of them seen once, and the ten largest clones take 25% to 40%. Sequencing was carried out using blood, either unsorted or a sorted T cell fraction (not recorded which). Every receptor here comes from a male donor with ankylosing spondylitis or in good health (not recorded which).

This clonotype has just a few counts. This chain links TRBV7-9 with TRBJ2-7; a weak D match, TRBD1 (6 bases). The CDR3 sequence is 13 residues long. V lost 5 bases, J lost 6 bases, and 14 bases lay in between. Germline V gene sequence: CDR1 SEHNR, CDR2 FQNEAQ (reference sequence). CDR3 region: CASSPGTTCEQYF. The CDR3 nucleotides read TGTGCCAGCAGCCCCGGGACAACTTGCGAGCAGTACTTC. The full variable domain, with the rest looked up from reference TRBV7-9 and TRBJ2-7, is DTGVSQNPRHKITKRGQNVTFRCDPISEHNRLYWYRQTLGQGPEFLTYFQNEAQLEKSRLLSDRFSAERPKGSFSTLEIQRTEQGDSAMYLCASSPGTTCEQYFGPGTRLTVT.

CDR3 sequence: CASSVNPTGTGGTDTQYF. CDR3 nucleotides: TGTGCCAGCAGCGTAAACCCTACGGGGACGGGGGGGACAGATACGCAGTATTTT. V usage is TRBV9 and J usage is TRBJ2-3; 8 positions match TRBD2. Trimming at V came to 1 base and at J to 3 bases, leaving 13 bases not matched to a gene. Germline V CDR1 and CDR2: SGDLS, YYNGEE. The CDR3 runs 18 residues.

The chain recombines TRBV29-1 with TRBJ1-1, with TRBD1 as a possible D gene (6 bases). Looked up from germline, CDR1 is SQVTM and CDR2 is ANQGSEA. The CDR3 extends over 12 amino acids. Trimming removed 7 bases at V and 5 bases at J, with 14 bases between. CDR3 protein: CSALGGRTEAFF. The CDR3 DNA follows: TGCAGCGCCTTAGGGGGGAGGACTGAAGCTTTCTTT.

This chain uses TRBV7-9 with TRBJ1-3; D unresolved. Germline V lookup: CDR1 SEHNR, CDR2 FQNEAQ (reference sequence). The CDR3 runs 14 residues. Trimming took 8 bases from V and 4 from J, leaving 15 bases between them. The CDR3 region has the DNA TGTGCCAGCTCAAATGACAAAGAGGGAAACACCATATATTTT. Residues: CASSNDKEGNTIYF.

This clonotype is a singleton in its sample. The chain is built from TRBV7-2 and TRBJ2-3, with TRBD2 matching over 11 bases. V lost 6 bases to trimming and J lost 2 bases; unmatched junction nucleotides: 7. The CDR3 covers 16 residues. CDR1 and CDR2 from the germline V gene are SGHTA and FQGNSA. CDR3 nucleotides: TGTGCCAGCAGTTCAGGGACTAGCGGATACACAGATACGCAGTATTTT. It yields the protein CASSSGTSGYTDTQYF.

The rearrangement uses TRBV15 and TRBJ1-2, with a weak D call TRBD1 (5 bases). Trimming left V 6 bases short and J 2 bases short, with 10 bases between. CDR1 is LNHNV and CDR2 is YYDKDF in the germline V gene (reference sequence). There are 13 residues in the CDR3. The CDR3 bases are TGTGCCACCAGTTTGGAGGGGAACTATGGCTACACCTTC. Its translation: CATSLEGNYGYTF. Looking up the rest from reference TRBV15 and TRBJ1-2 gives the full variable domain: DAMVIQNPRYQVTQFGKPVTLSCSQTLNHNVMYWYQQKSSQAPKLLFHYYDKDFNNEADTPDNFQSRRPNTSFCFLDIRSPGLGDTAMYLCATSLEGNYGYTFGSGTRLTVV.

This clonotype has a handful of counts. The CDR3 DNA is TGCGCCAGCAGCCAAGATCGAGGGTTAACGAATTGGAGATATGGCTACACCTTC. It encodes CASSQDRGLTNWRYGYTF. The chain couples TRBV4-3 to TRBJ1-2; D is undetermined. Germline values: CDR1 LGHNA, CDR2 YSLEER. This CDR3 contains 18 residues. Trimming took 0 bases from V and 5 from J, leaving 22 bases between them.

The V and J genes are TRBV29-1 and TRBJ2-3; 8 bases align to TRBD1. V trimming: 7 bases; J trimming: 5 bases; junction bases outside the gene matches: 17. CDR1 is SQVTM, CDR2 ANQGSEA, per germline. There are 16 residues in the CDR3. DNA of the CDR3: TGCAGCGGACTAAAAGGGAGGCAGGGGGCTGTAGATACGCAGTATTTT. Its translation is CSGLKGRQGAVDTQYF.

The table lists this clonotype with a few counts. CDR3: CASSARTGGGNTGELFF. For the CDR3, the DNA is TGTGCCAGCAGCGCTCGTACAGGGGGTGGGAACACCGGGGAGCTGTTTTTT. V gene TRBV9 combines with J gene TRBJ2-2; 8 bases agree with TRBD1. The CDR3 contains 17 residues. Trimming cost V 3 bases and J 1 base; bases outside gene matches: 8. Per the germline V gene, CDR1 is SGDLS and CDR2 is YYNGEE.

The chain employs TRBV9 and TRBJ2-7; weak D call: TRBD2 (6 bases). CDR1 is SGDLS, CDR2 YYNGEE, per germline. CDR3 length: 16 residues. Trimming left V 2 bases short and J 0 bases short, with 15 bases between. The CDR3 DNA reads as TGTGCCAGCAGCGTTTCTTGGGCTAGCGCCTCCTACGAGCAGTACTTC. Translated: CASSVSWASASYEQYF.

This clonotype was seen ten or more times. CDR3 nucleotides: TGTGCCAGCAGCCCCTTTGAAGGGTCTCTGAATGAAAAACTGTTTTTT. Protein sequence: CASSPFEGSLNEKLFF. The chain links TRBV6-1 to TRBJ1-4; D uncertain. Germline V CDR1 and CDR2: MNHNS, SASEGT. The length of the CDR3 is 16 residues. Trimming took off 6 bases at V and 5 bases at J, with 19 bases between the two ends.

This clonotype was seen just once. V usage is TRBV20-1 and J usage is TRBJ2-7, with TRBD2 matching over 8 bases. Trimming cost V 3 bases and J 0 bases; bases outside gene matches: 7. CDR3 length: 15 amino acids. Germline values: CDR1 DFQATT, CDR2 SNEGSKA (reference sequence). The CDR3 bases are TGCAGTGCTAGTGGTGGCGGGAGGACCTCCTACGAGCAGTACTTC. Its translation: CSASGGGRTSYEQYF.

Of note for this clonotype: This may be a read error: a much more frequent sequence differs by one nucleotide. The chain combines TRBV3-1 with TRBJ2-2; D perhaps matches TRBD2 (6 bases). CDR3 length equals 17 residues. Germline V lookup: CDR1 LGHDT, CDR2 YNNKEL (reference sequence). The DNA for the CDR3 is TGTGCCACCAGCCAAGACCCACCCGGGAGTTGGGGCGGGGAGCTGTTTTTT. Its protein is CATSQDPPGSWGGELFF.

This clonotype has only a few counts. This rearrangement joins TRBV11-2 to TRBJ2-1; D not certain. V was shortened by 3 bases and J by 5 bases, with 8 bases between the two germline ends. The length of the CDR3 is 13 residues. Per the germline V gene, CDR1 is SGHAT and CDR2 is FQNNGV. CDR3 protein: CASSFWQNNEQFF. CDR3 sequence (DNA): TGTGCCAGCAGCTTTTGGCAGAACAATGAGCAGTTCTTC.

This clonotype has more than one count but fewer than ten. The chain combines TRBV29-1 with TRBJ2-2; a possible D gene is TRBD2 (5 bases). Germline CDR1 is SQVTM and CDR2 is ANQGSEA. This CDR3 has 13 amino acids. Trimming shortened V by 7 bases and J by 4 bases, and 13 bases separated the two germline ends. The CDR3: CSGLTAFTGELFF. The CDR3 bases are TGCAGCGGACTAACAGCGTTCACCGGGGAGCTGTTTTTT.

This clonotype was observed at least ten times. The V call is TRBV6-2 or TRBV6-3, the J call TRBJ2-7; perhaps TRBD1 as D (6 bases). Germline V CDR1 and CDR2: MNHEY, SVGEGT. Deletions cut 2 bases from V and 3 bases from J, with 8 bases between. The CDR3 contains 13 residues. The CDR3 here is CASSYGGSYEQYF. CDR3 coding DNA: TGTGCCAGCAGTTACGGGGGCAGCTACGAGCAGTACTTC.

The rearrangement joins TRBV5-7 to TRBJ2-5, with D possibly TRBD1 on 6 matching bases. TRBV5-7 is recorded as an ORF, its role being uncertain. V was shortened by 3 bases and J by 4 bases, with 13 bases between the two germline ends. This CDR3 is built from 14 residues. The CDR3 region has the DNA TGTGCCAGCAGCTCGGATGGGACATTAGAGACCCAGTACTTC. Residues: CASSSDGTLETQYF.

This clonotype has only one observation. This chain connects TRBV20-1 to TRBJ2-5; D is possibly TRBD2 (6 bases). This CDR3 spans 15 amino acids. Germline loops: CDR1 DFQATT, CDR2 SNEGSKA (reference sequence). With 6 bases removed from V and 5 bases from J, the gap between germline ends came to 22 bases. CDR3 nucleotide sequence: TGCAGTGCAGTCCGTCAGGGACTCCACCCTGAGACCCAGTACTTC. Encoded protein: CSAVRQGLHPETQYF.

The sample holds a few counts of this clonotype. The CDR3 region has the DNA TGCAGTGCCGTCAACACCGGGGAGCTGTTTTTT. Its translation: CSAVNTGELFF. The rearrangement joins TRBV20-1 to TRBJ2-2; D remains ambiguous. Trimming took 6 bases from V and 2 from J, leaving 4 bases between them. Looked up from germline, CDR1 is DFQATT and CDR2 is SNEGSKA (reference sequence). The CDR3 covers 11 residues.

The J gene is TRBJ2-3, the V gene TRBV12-3 or TRBV12-4, with 8 bases identical to TRBD2. The V segment lost 6 bases and the J segment 3 bases; nucleotides outside the gene matches: 8. The CDR3 is 15 residues long. The CDR3 coding sequence is TGTGCCAGCAGACCGAGCGGGAGTGGAACAGATACGCAGTATTTT. Translating it yields CASRPSGSGTDTQYF.

A few counts support this clonotype. The chain couples TRBV6-5 to TRBJ2-7; D gene unclear. Between the trimmed V and J ends, which lost 4 bases and 5 bases, there was a span of 15 bases. Germline CDR1 reads MNHEY; CDR2 reads SVGAGI. The CDR3 is 14 amino acids. The CDR3 nucleotides are TGTGCCAGCAGTTTCATAGAAGATCAGAACGAGCAGTACTTC. It encodes CASSFIEDQNEQYF.

The chain employs TRBV29-1 and TRBJ2-1; a weak D match, TRBD2 (5 bases). The CDR3 is made up of 13 amino acids. Trimming took off 6 bases at V and 4 bases at J, with 13 bases between the two ends. Germline V gene data show CDR1 as SQVTM and CDR2 as ANQGSEA. The CDR3 here is CSVVWTGYNEQFF. In DNA form, the CDR3 reads TGCAGCGTCGTCTGGACTGGATACAATGAGCAGTTCTTC.

This clonotype has more than one count but fewer than ten. The genes are TRBV11-2 and TRBJ2-1, with D possibly being TRBD2 (6 bases). CDR3 size: 15 residues. Trimming removed 3 bases from V and 4 bases from J, with 13 bases in between. CDR1 is SGHAT and CDR2 is FQNNGV in the germline V gene. CDR3 DNA: TGTGCCAGCAGCTTGTTTCGCGGGACGTACAATGAGCAGTTCTTC. This codes for CASSLFRGTYNEQFF. Using reference TRBV11-2 and TRBJ2-1 for the parts outside the CDR3, the full variable domain is EAGVAQSPRYKIIEKRQSVAFWCNPISGHATLYWYQQILGQGPKLLIQFQNNGVVDDSQLPKDRFSAERLKGVDSTLKIQPAKLEDSAVYLCASSLFRGTYNEQFFGPGTRLTVL.

This clonotype was picked up many times. The chain is built from TRBV20-1 and TRBJ1-1, with D uncertain. The V gene lost 5 bases and the J gene lost 0 bases, with 4 bases spanning the gap. Germline-derived CDR1 and CDR2 are DFQATT and SNEGSKA (reference sequence). The CDR3 is 11 residues long. The CDR3 here is CSAVMNTEAFF. CDR3 nucleotides: TGCAGTGCTGTTATGAACACTGAAGCTTTCTTT.

There are a few counts of this clonotype. CDR3 bases: TGTGCCAGCAGTTTTTCGCCTAGAAGTCAGGAGACAGATACGCAGTATTTT. Its protein is CASSFSPRSQETDTQYF. The rearrangement joins TRBV12-3 or TRBV12-4 to TRBJ2-3; no clear D gene. The V end lost 3 bases, the J end lost 3 bases, and 19 bases lay between the germline ends. CDR3 length: 17 amino acids.

This clonotype appeared many times. The rearrangement uses TRBV6-1 and TRBJ2-7; 10 positions match TRBD1. The junction had 6 bases not matched to a gene; V was cut back by 6 bases and J by 1 base. This CDR3 contains 15 residues. The germline gives CDR1 MNHNS, CDR2 SASEGT. CDR3 amino acids: CASRPGTGVSYEQYF. Written as DNA, the CDR3 is TGTGCCAGCAGGCCCGGGACAGGGGTTTCCTACGAGCAGTACTTC.

This clonotype has just a few counts. For the CDR3, the DNA is TGCGCCAGCAGCCATCCCGGGTCCTGGGGCACTGAAGCTTTCTTT. It codes for CASSHPGSWGTEAFF. This chain joins TRBV4-1 and TRBJ1-1; D is unclear. The CDR3 spans 15 residues. Germline V CDR1 and CDR2: MGHRA, YSYEKL. Trimming shortened V by 3 bases and J by 4 bases, and 15 bases separated the two germline ends.

This clonotype was seen more than once but under ten times. The chain combines TRBV12-3 or TRBV12-4 with TRBJ2-1, with TRBD1 matching over 12 bases. V shed 10 bases, J shed 1 base, and the junction held 8 bases outside the gene matches. There are 16 residues in the CDR3. The CDR3 is CATRPGQGASYNEQFF. DNA of the CDR3: TGTGCCACTCGACCGGGACAGGGGGCGTCCTACAATGAGCAGTTCTTC.